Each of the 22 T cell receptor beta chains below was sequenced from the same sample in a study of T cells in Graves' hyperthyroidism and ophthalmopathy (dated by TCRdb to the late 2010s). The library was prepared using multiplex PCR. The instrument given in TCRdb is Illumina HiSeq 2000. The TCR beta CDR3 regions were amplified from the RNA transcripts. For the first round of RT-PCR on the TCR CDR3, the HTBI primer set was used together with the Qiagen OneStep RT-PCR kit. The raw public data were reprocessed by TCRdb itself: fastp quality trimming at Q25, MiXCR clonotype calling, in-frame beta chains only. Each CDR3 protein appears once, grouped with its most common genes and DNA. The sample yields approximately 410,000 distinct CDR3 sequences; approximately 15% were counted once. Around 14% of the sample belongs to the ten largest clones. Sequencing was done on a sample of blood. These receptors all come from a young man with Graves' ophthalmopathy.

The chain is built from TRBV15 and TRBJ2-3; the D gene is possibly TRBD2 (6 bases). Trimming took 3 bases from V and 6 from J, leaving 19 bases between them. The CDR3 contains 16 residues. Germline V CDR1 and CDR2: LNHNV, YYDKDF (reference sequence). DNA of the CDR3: TGTGCCACCAGCAGTAAACTAGCAAGTGGTCCGGATACGCAGTATTTT. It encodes CATSSKLASGPDTQYF.

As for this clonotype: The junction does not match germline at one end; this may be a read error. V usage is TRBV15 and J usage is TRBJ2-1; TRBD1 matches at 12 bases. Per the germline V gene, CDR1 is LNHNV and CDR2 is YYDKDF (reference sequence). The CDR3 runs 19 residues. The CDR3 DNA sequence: TGTGCCACCAGCAGAGATCCGGGACAGGGGGCTGGATCCTACAATGTGCAGTTCTTC. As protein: CATSRDPGQGAGSYNVQFF.

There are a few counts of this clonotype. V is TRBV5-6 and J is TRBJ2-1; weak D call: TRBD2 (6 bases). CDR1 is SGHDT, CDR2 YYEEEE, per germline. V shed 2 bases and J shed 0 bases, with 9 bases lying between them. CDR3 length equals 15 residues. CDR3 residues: CASSFGTPSYNEQFF. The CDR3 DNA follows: TGTGCCAGCAGCTTTGGGACTCCCTCCTACAATGAGCAGTTCTTC.

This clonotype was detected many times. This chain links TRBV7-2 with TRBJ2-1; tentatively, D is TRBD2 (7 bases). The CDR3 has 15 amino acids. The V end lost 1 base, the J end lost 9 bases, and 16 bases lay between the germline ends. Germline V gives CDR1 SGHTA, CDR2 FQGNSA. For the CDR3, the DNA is TGTGCCAGCAGCTTAGTAGAGGGGGGGGGGGGTGAGCAGTTCTTC. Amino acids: CASSLVEGGGGEQFF.

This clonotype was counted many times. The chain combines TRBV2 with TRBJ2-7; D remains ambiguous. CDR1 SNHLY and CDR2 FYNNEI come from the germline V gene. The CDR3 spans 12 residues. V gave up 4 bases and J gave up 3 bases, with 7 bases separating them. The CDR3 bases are TGTGCCAGCAGTGCTACTCACTACGAGCAGTACTTC. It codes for CASSATHYEQYF.

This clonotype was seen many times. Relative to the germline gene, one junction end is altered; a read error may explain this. CDR3 sequence (DNA): TGTGCCAGCAGCGTAGAACTCGTTCCAGATGAGCAGTTCTTC. Translation: CASSVELVPDEQFF. V usage is TRBV11-2 and J usage is TRBJ2-1; D is undetermined. Germline V lookup: CDR1 SGHAT, CDR2 FQNNGV. The CDR3 totals 14 residues.

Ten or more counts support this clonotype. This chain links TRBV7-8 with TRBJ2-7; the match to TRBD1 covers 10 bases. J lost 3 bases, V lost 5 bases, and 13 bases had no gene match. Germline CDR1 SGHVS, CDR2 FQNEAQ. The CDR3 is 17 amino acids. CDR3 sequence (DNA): TGTGCCAGCAGCAGCCCAAGAGGGACAGGGGCGATCTACGAGCAGTACTTC. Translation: CASSSPRGTGAIYEQYF. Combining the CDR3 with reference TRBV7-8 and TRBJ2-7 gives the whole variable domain GAGVSQSPRYKVAKRGQDVALRCDPISGHVSLFWYQQALGQGPEFLTYFQNEAQLDKSGLPSDRFFAERPEGSVSTLKIQRTQQEDSAVYLCASSSPRGTGAIYEQYFGPGTRLTVT.

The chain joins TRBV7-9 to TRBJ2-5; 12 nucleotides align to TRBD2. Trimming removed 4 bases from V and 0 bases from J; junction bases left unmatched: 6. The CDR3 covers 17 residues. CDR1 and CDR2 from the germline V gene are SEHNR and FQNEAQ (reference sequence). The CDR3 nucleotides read TGTGCCAGCAGCTCGTACGGGACTAGCGGGTACCAAGAGACCCAGTACTTC. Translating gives CASSSYGTSGYQETQYF.

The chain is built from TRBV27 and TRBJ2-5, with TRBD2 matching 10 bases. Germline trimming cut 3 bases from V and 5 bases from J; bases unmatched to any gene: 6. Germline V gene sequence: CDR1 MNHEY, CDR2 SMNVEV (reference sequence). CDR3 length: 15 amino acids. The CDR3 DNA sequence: TGTGCCAGCAGTTTCTCTCTAGCGGGAGTGGAGACCCAGTACTTC. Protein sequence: CASSFSLAGVETQYF.

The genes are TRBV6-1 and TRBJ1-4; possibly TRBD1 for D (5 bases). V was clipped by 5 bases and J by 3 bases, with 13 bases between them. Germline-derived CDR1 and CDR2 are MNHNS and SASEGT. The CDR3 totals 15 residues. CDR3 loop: CASSTQGPANEKLFF. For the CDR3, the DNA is TGTGCCAGCAGTACCCAGGGTCCCGCTAATGAAAAACTGTTTTTT.

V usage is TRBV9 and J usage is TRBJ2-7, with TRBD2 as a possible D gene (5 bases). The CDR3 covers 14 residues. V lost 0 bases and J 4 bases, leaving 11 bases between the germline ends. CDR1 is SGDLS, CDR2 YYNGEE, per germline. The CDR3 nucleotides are TGTGCCAGCAGCGTAGGGCTTAGCGAATACGAGCAGTACTTC. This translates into CASSVGLSEYEQYF.

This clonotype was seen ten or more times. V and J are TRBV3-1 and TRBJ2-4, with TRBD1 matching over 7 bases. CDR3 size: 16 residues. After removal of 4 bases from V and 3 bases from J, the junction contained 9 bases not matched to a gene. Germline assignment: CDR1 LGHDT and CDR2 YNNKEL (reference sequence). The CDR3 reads CASSLTRGFGKNIQYF. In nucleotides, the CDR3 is TGTGCCAGCAGCCTCACCAGGGGGTTTGGCAAAAACATTCAGTACTTC.

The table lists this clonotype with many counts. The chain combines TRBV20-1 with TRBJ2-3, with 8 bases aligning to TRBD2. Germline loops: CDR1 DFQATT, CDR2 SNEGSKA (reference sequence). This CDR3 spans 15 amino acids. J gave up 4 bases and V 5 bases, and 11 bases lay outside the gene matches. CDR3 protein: CSALPVSGSADTQYF. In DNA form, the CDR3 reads TGCAGTGCTCTCCCTGTGAGCGGGAGCGCAGATACGCAGTATTTT.

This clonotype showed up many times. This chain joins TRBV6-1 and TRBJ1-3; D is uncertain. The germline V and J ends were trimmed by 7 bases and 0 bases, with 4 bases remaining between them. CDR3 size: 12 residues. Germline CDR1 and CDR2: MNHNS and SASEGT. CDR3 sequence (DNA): TGTGCCAGCACCATCTCTGGAAACACCATATATTTT. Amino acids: CASTISGNTIYF.

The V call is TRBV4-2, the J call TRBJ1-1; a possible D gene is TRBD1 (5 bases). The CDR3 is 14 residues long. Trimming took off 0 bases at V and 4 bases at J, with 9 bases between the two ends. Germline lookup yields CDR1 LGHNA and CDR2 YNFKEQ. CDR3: CASSQDSQGTEAFF. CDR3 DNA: TGTGCCAGCAGCCAAGATTCGCAGGGCACTGAAGCTTTCTTT.

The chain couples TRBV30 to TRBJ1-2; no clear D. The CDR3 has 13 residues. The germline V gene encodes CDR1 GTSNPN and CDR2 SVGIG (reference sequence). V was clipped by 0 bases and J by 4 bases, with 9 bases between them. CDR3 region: CAWSVPRGYGYTF. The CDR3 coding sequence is TGTGCCTGGAGTGTACCCCGGGGCTATGGCTACACCTTC.

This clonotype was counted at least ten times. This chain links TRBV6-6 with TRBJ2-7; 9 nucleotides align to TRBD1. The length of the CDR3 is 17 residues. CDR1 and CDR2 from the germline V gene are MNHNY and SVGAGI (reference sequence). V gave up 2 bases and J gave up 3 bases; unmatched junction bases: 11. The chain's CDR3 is CASSYRAPGQGIYEQYF. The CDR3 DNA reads TGTGCCAGCAGTTACCGGGCCCCGGGACAGGGCATCTACGAGCAGTACTTC.

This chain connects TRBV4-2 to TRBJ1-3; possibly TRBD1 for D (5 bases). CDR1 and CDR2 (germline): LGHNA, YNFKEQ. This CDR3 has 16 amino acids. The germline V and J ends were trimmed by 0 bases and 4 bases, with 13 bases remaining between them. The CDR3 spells CASSQEGWGLGNTIYF. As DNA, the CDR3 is TGTGCCAGCAGCCAAGAGGGTTGGGGACTCGGAAACACCATATATTTT.

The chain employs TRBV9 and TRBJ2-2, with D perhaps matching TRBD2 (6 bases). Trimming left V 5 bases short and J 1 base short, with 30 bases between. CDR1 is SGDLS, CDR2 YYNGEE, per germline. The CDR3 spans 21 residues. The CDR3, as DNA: TGTGCCAGCAGAGCGTATGGAGGGACGAACCACGACGCGATGAACACCGGGGAGCTGTTTTTT. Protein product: CASRAYGGTNHDAMNTGELFF.

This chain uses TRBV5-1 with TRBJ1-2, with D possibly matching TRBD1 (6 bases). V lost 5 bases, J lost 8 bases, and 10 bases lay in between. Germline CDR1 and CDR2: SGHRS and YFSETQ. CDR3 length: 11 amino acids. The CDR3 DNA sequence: TGCGCCAGCAGGTCAGGGGAAGGCTACACCTTC. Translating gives CASRSGEGYTF.

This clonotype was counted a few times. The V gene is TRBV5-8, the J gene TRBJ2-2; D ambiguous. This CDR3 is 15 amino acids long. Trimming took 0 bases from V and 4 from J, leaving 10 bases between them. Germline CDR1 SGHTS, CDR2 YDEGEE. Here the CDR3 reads CASSLGHALTGELFF. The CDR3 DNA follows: TGTGCCAGCAGCTTGGGACACGCACTCACCGGGGAGCTGTTTTTT.

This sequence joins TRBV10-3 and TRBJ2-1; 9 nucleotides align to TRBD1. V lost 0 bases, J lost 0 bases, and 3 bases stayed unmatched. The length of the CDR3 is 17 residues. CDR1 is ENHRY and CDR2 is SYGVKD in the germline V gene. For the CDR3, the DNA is TGTGCCATCAGTGAGTCTGGGACAGGGAGCTCCTACAATGAGCAGTTCTTC. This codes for CAISESGTGSSYNEQFF.